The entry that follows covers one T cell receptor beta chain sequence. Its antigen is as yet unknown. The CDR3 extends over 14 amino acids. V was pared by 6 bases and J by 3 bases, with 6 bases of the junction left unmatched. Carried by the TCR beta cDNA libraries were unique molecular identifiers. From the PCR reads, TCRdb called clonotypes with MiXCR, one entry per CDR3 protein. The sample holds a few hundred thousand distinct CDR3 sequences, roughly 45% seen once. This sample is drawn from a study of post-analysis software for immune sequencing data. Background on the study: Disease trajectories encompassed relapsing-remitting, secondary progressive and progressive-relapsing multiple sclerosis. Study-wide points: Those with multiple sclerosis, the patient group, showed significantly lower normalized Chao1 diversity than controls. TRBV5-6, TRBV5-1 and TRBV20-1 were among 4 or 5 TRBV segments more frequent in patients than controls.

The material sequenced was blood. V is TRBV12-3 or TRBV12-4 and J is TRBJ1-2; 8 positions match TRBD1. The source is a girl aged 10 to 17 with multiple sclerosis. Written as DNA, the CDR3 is TGTGCCAGCAGGCCGACAGGGGTGGACTATGGCTACACCTTC. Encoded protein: CASRPTGVDYGYTF.